Sequencing of this T cell receptor beta chain was carried out in a study of T-cell reconstitution after alpha-beta-depleted transplantation in children. Germline V lookup: CDR1 SQVTM, CDR2 ANQGSEA. V gave up 3 bases and J gave up 9 bases; unmatched junction bases: 8. The CDR3 loop spans 13 amino acids. Unique molecular identifiers were used in preparing the TCRbeta library. TCRdb recomputed calls from the PCR reads with MiXCR, one row per CDR3 protein. Here the sample spans around 200,000 distinct CDR3 sequences, more than 6.5% being singletons. This clonotype was counted many times. V is TRBV29-1 and J is TRBJ2-5; 9 bases match TRBD1. The sequenced sample was PBMCs from the stem cell graft donor, obtained from the stem cell graft. The clonotype originates from a human donor who donated a stem cell graft to a child with Wiskott-Aldrich syndrome. The CDR3 DNA sequence: TGCAGCGTTGATTGGGGACAGGGAGGGGCCCAGTACTTC. Translating it yields CSVDWGQGGAQYF. The full variable domain, completed using reference TRBV29-1 and TRBJ2-5, is SAVISQKPSRDICQRGTSLTIQCQVDSQVTMMFWYRQQPGQSLTLIATANQGSEATYESGFVIDKFPISRPNLTFSTLTVSNMSPEDSSIYLCSVDWGQGGAQYFGPGTRLLVL.